This T cell receptor beta chain was sequenced in a study of blood T cell repertoires in COVID-19. The wider study: COVID-19 samples collected from the United States, Italy and Spain covered acute and convalescent phases. In each case, the material was cDNA or gDNA derived from T cells, B-cell-depleted T cells, or PBMCs.

Seattle-derived patients entered the study during active infection and were followed longitudinally. In the original processing: Estimates of nucleated cell counts were drawn from the amplification of reference gene primers. TCRdb's table, derived via immunoSEQ multiplex PCR, lists solely in-frame clones and lacks some. V, J and clone size are taken as reported in that table, and D and trimming were inferred from the DNA itself. The repertoire holds 60,000 to 85,000 clones, with around 83% as singletons. The CDR3 length is 14 residues. Deletions cut 0 bases from V and 0 bases from J, with 7 bases between. Germline V lookup: CDR1 SGHNT, CDR2 YYREEE (reference sequence). This clone was counted only a few times.

Input material: peripheral blood. The chain has TRBV5-4 and TRBJ2-7, with D hard to call. This clonotype was obtained from a man between 60 and 75 years old with COVID-19, enrolled during active disease. CDR3 nucleotides: TGTGCCAGCAGCTTGGGACAAAGCTCCTACGAGCAGTACTTC. This sequence encodes CASSLGQSSYEQYF.